This passage covers 11 T cell receptor beta chains from one sample sequenced in a study of cytotoxic CD8 clonotypes in ibrutinib-treated CLL. Assay: immunoSEQ multiplex PCR; the TCRdb copy retains only in-frame clones and omits some. The sample contains 130,000 or so clones, 84% of which appear only once. The sample consisted of PBMCs, taken after 24 months of ibrutinib treatment. The source is a human donor with chronic lymphocytic leukemia.

The rearrangement links TRBV4-3 to TRBJ2-7; 8 nucleotides line up with TRBD1. The CDR3 spans 14 residues. Germline V lookup: CDR1 LGHNA, CDR2 YSLEER. J gave up 3 bases and V 3 bases, and 4 bases lay outside the gene matches. The CDR3 DNA follows: TGCGCCAGCAGCCACGGTGGACAGGGCTACGAGCAGTACTTC. Its translation is CASSHGGQGYEQYF.

The rearrangement uses TRBV28 and TRBJ2-3; 8 positions match TRBD1. The trim removed 5 bases at V and 1 base at J, leaving 5 bases unmatched. The CDR3 runs to 15 residues. Germline CDR1 is MDHEN and CDR2 is SYDVKM. The DNA for the CDR3 is TGTGCCAGCAGTCCCGGGACAGGCCGCACAGATACGCAGTATTTT. Protein: CASSPGTGRTDTQYF.

The rearrangement uses TRBV6-6 and TRBJ1-2; TRBD1 might be the D (5 bases). Trimming removed 6 bases from V and 8 bases from J, with 13 bases in between. Germline V CDR1 and CDR2: MNHNY, SVGAGI (reference sequence). This CDR3 contains 12 residues. The CDR3 region is CASSPGGVGYTF. The CDR3 nucleotides read TGTGCCAGCAGCCCCGGGGGAGTAGGCTACACCTTC.

The V call is TRBV14, the J call TRBJ1-1; 9 bases match TRBD1. Germline V gene data show CDR1 as SGHDN and CDR2 as FVKESK. The CDR3 totals 16 residues. V was pared by 3 bases and J by 3 bases, with 8 bases of the junction left unmatched. CDR3 DNA: TGTGCCAGCAGCCATCGATCCGGGACAGGGCACACTGAAGCTTTCTTT. Its translation: CASSHRSGTGHTEAFF. The variable domain in full, with the rest retrieved from reference TRBV14 and TRBJ1-1, is EAGVTQFPSHSVIEKGQTVTLRCDPISGHDNLYWYRRVMGKEIKFLLHFVKESKQDESGMPNNRFLAERTGGTYSTLKVQPAELEDSGVYFCASSHRSGTGHTEAFFGQGTRLTVV.

The rearrangement links TRBV18 to TRBJ1-6; no reliable D call. The germline CDR1 and CDR2 sequences are KGHSH and LQKENI. Trimming cost V 3 bases and J 9 bases, with 15 bases left between them. The CDR3 runs 15 residues. DNA for the CDR3: TGTGCCAGCTCACCTACCGGGAGCTCTGGTTCACCCCTCCACTTT. Translated, it gives CASSPTGSSGSPLHF.

This chain joins TRBV4-3 and TRBJ2-3, with TRBD2 identical over 13 bases. CDR3 length: 15 residues. V shed 3 bases and J 4 bases; nucleotides not matched to a gene: 1. Germline V lookup: CDR1 LGHNA, CDR2 YSLEER. CDR3 residues: CASSHTSGGADTQYF. The CDR3 region has the DNA TGCGCCAGCAGCCATACTAGCGGGGGGGCAGATACGCAGTATTTT.

The chain couples TRBV7-8 to TRBJ1-1, with TRBD1 matching over 7 bases. V dropped 0 bases and J dropped 2; count of bases not matched to a gene: 3. The CDR3 has 15 amino acids. Germline-derived CDR1 and CDR2 are SGHVS and FQNEAQ. This chain's CDR3 is CASSLAGTANTEAFF. The CDR3 DNA follows: TGTGCCAGCAGCTTAGCCGGGACAGCTAACACTGAAGCTTTCTTT.

The genes are TRBV6-6 and TRBJ1-1; no clear D. Germline V gene data show CDR1 as MNHNY and CDR2 as SVGAGI (reference sequence). Trimming removed 0 bases from V and 6 bases from J, with 17 bases in between. CDR3 length: 16 residues. This CDR3 is CASSYSSASADAEAFF. CDR3 DNA sequence: TGTGCCAGCAGTTACTCCTCTGCCTCCGCTGACGCTGAAGCTTTCTTT.

The chain couples TRBV2 to TRBJ1-5, with unresolved D. The germline CDR1 and CDR2 sequences are SNHLY and FYNNEI. Trimming left V 5 bases short and J 7 bases short, with 12 bases between. The CDR3 has 13 residues. CDR3 sequence (DNA): TGTGCCAGCAGTCAGGAGGGATCGCAGCCCCAGCATTTT. Its translation: CASSQEGSQPQHF.

The chain employs TRBV9 and TRBJ2-7; possibly TRBD2 for D (6 bases). The CDR3 loop spans 13 amino acids. Germline assignment: CDR1 SGDLS and CDR2 YYNGEE. The ends were cut back, 3 bases at V and 3 bases at J, with 10 bases in the middle. CDR3 nucleotides: TGTGCCAGCAGCGGCGGGGTGGGCTACGAGCAGTACTTC. Protein: CASSGGVGYEQYF.

This clone appeared a single time. V is TRBV5-6 and J is TRBJ2-7; tentatively, D is TRBD1 or TRBD2 (5 bases each). CDR3 length equals 14 residues. Germline assignment: CDR1 SGHDT and CDR2 YYEEEE. V was trimmed by 10 bases and J by 4 bases, leaving 21 bases between them. As DNA, the CDR3 is TGTGCCTCCGAATACTGGGGAGAGGGGTACGAGCAGTACTTC. The encoded protein is CASEYWGEGYEQYF.